The next 23 T cell receptor beta chains were all read from a single sample in a study of PD-L1 blockade in urothelial cancer. Time point noted: pretreatment peripheral blood. Assay: immunoSEQ multiplex PCR; the TCRdb copy retains only in-frame clones and omits some. The sample carries tens of thousands of clones, 90% recorded once. Sequencing was performed on PBMCs, taken around atezolizumab (anti-PD-L1) treatment. Receptors were obtained from a man aged 60-69 years with urothelial cancer.

The chain joins TRBV6-6 to TRBJ1-1; TRBD1 might be the D (6 bases). Trimming took 6 bases from V and 10 from J, leaving 15 bases between them. The germline V gene has CDR1 MNHNY and CDR2 SVGAGI (reference sequence). This CDR3 is 12 amino acids long. Written as DNA, the CDR3 is TGTGCCAGCAGCAACGCCAGGGGTCCAGCTTTCTTT. This codes for CASSNARGPAFF.

The chain joins TRBV19 to TRBJ2-4; a weak D match, TRBD1 (6 bases). Germline CDR1 and CDR2: LNHDA and SQIVND (reference sequence). V gave up 4 bases and J gave up 3 bases, with 7 bases separating them. There are 13 residues in the CDR3. CDR3 protein: CASSTDSKNIQYF. DNA of the CDR3: TGTGCCAGTAGTACGGACAGCAAAAACATTCAGTACTTC.

This sequence joins TRBV19 and TRBJ2-3; D ambiguous. Trimming took 3 bases from V and 2 from J, leaving 6 bases between them. This CDR3 has 13 residues. Germline V gene lookup returns CDR1 LNHDA and CDR2 SQIVND (reference sequence). The CDR3 is CASSIGFTDTQYF. CDR3 in DNA: TGTGCCAGTAGTATCGGGTTCACAGATACGCAGTATTTT.

The CDR3 nucleotides read TGTGCCAGCAGCTCCGGAGGCAGGGGAGAAGAAAAACTGTTTTTT. This sequence encodes CASSSGGRGEEKLFF. This chain connects TRBV7-9 to TRBJ1-4; tentative D call: TRBD1 (6 bases). Germline V lookup: CDR1 SEHNR, CDR2 FQNEAQ (reference sequence). The CDR3 has 15 amino acids. The V gene lost 4 bases and the J gene lost 8 bases, with 17 bases spanning the gap.

The gene calls are TRBV5-1 and TRBJ2-1, with no clear D. The CDR3 runs 13 residues. Trimming stripped 0 bases from V and 7 bases from J, with 8 bases between. Germline V gene lookup returns CDR1 SGHRS and CDR2 YFSETQ. CDR3 sequence reads: CASSLGPENEQFF. CDR3 nucleotides: TGCGCCAGCAGCTTGGGGCCGGAGAATGAGCAGTTCTTC.

This chain joins TRBV5-6 and TRBJ1-1; TRBD1 aligns across 10 bases. Germline V CDR1 and CDR2: SGHDT, YYEEEE. The J segment lost 11 bases and the V segment lost 4 bases, leaving 8 bases of the junction unmatched. CDR3 length equals 13 residues. CDR3 sequence (DNA): TGTGCCAGCAGCCCCATTGGGACAGGGGAGGCTTTCTTT. Translated, it gives CASSPIGTGEAFF.

The J gene is TRBJ2-3, the V gene TRBV7-2, with a weak D call TRBD2 (5 bases). There are 15 residues in the CDR3. The V end lost 0 bases, the J end lost 1 base, and 8 bases lay between the germline ends. Germline CDR1 is SGHTA and CDR2 is FQGNSA. The CDR3 loop is CASSLAGRGTDTQYF. The CDR3 DNA is TGTGCCAGCAGCTTAGCAGGGAGAGGCACAGATACGCAGTATTTT.

The chain links TRBV21-1 to TRBJ2-5; the table's D call, TRBD1, was not checked against the DNA. TRBV21-1 is shown as a pseudogene. The CDR3 has 15 amino acids. CDR3 nucleotide sequence: TGTGCCAGCAGCAAAGGGTTTGCAGGGGAGAAGACCCAGTACTTC. It codes for CASSKGFAGEKTQYF.

The J gene is TRBJ2-7, the V gene TRBV19; possibly TRBD2 for D (5 bases). V shed 8 bases and J shed 5 bases, with 13 bases lying between them. The CDR3 is 12 residues long. Germline CDR1 and CDR2: LNHDA and SQIVND (reference sequence). The CDR3 sequence is CASGKRDNEQYF. The CDR3 DNA sequence: TGTGCCAGTGGAAAACGGGATAACGAGCAGTACTTC.

This chain links TRBV27 with TRBJ1-3, with D possibly being TRBD1 (6 bases). V was trimmed by 11 bases and J by 0 bases, leaving 23 bases between them. Germline V gives CDR1 MNHEY, CDR2 SMNVEV (reference sequence). This CDR3 has 17 residues. This chain's CDR3 is CAEFKVGAGISGNTIYF. DNA of the CDR3: TGTGCCGAGTTTAAGGTGGGGGCGGGCATCTCTGGAAACACCATATATTTT.

This chain links TRBV21-1 with TRBJ2-5; the DNA was not compared with TRBD1, the D call given in the table. TRBV21-1 is a pseudogene locus. This CDR3 is 14 amino acids long. As DNA, the CDR3 is TGTGCCAGCAGCTTGACAGGGGCGCAAGAGACCCAGTACTTC. It encodes CASSLTGAQETQYF.

Worth noting for this clone: One end of the junction does not line up with germline, which may come from a read error. The same CDR3 arises from other DNA sequences in this sample as well. The chain couples TRBV4-3 to TRBJ1-4, with 7 bases identical to TRBD1. This CDR3 comprises 16 residues. The V gene's germline CDR1 is LGHNA and CDR2 YSLEER. As DNA, the CDR3 is TGCGCCAGTAGCCAAGAAGAGGGCAGGGGGGTCGGAAAACTGTTTTTT. Protein: CASSQEEGRGVGKLFF.

V usage is TRBV14 and J usage is TRBJ2-2, with 7 bases identical to TRBD1. In germline, CDR1 is SGHDN, CDR2 FVKESK. The CDR3 contains 14 residues. V dropped 4 bases and J dropped 9; count of bases not matched to a gene: 8. The CDR3: CASSPTGLGRELFF. CDR3 sequence (DNA): TGTGCCAGCAGCCCGACAGGGTTGGGTAGGGAGCTGTTTTTT. The entire variable domain, with the rest obtained from reference TRBV14 and TRBJ2-2, is as follows: EAGVTQFPSHSVIEKGQTVTLRCDPISGHDNLYWYRRVMGKEIKFLLHFVKESKQDESGMPNNRFLAERTGGTYSTLKVQPAELEDSGVYFCASSPTGLGRELFFGEGSRLTVL.

The V and J genes are TRBV5-1 and TRBJ2-3, with D maybe TRBD2 (6 bases). The CDR3 runs to 16 residues. Germline CDR1 and CDR2: SGHRS and YFSETQ. V lost 0 bases and J lost 0, with 11 bases in between. The CDR3 region has the DNA TGCGCCAGCAGCTTGGGGACTAAATCTAGCACAGATACGCAGTATTTT. Its protein product is CASSLGTKSSTDTQYF.

This clone was seen a few times. This chain uses TRBV11-2 with TRBJ1-1, with D possibly matching TRBD1 (6 bases). The CDR3 is 14 amino acids. Germline values: CDR1 SGHAT, CDR2 FQNNGV. V lost 5 bases to trimming and J lost 1 base, with 11 bases between them. The CDR3 DNA is TGTGCCAGCAGCGTAACGACAGGGAACACTGAAGCTTTCTTT. Protein: CASSVTTGNTEAFF.

This chain uses TRBV29-1 with TRBJ1-2; 11 bases are a match to TRBD1. Germline CDR1 SQVTM, CDR2 ANQGSEA. J lost 0 bases, V lost 6 bases, and 12 bases had no gene match. The CDR3 contains 17 residues. The CDR3 loop reads CSVRGDRGISANYGYTF. In DNA form, the CDR3 reads TGCAGCGTGCGGGGGGACAGGGGGATATCCGCTAACTATGGCTACACCTTC.

In DNA, the CDR3 is TGTGCCAGCAGCGTAAGTTCCACGACTAGCGGGAGAGCTGAGCAGTTCTTC. Protein sequence: CASSVSSTTSGRAEQFF. The chain is built from TRBV9 and TRBJ2-1; 12 positions agree with TRBD2. The V segment lost 1 base and the J segment 9 bases; nucleotides outside the gene matches: 11. The V gene's germline CDR1 is SGDLS and CDR2 YYNGEE. The CDR3 covers 17 residues.

This chain links TRBV5-4 with TRBJ2-7, with D possibly being TRBD1 (6 bases). CDR3 length: 12 residues. Trimming took 4 bases from V and 6 from J, leaving 11 bases between them. Germline loops: CDR1 SGHNT, CDR2 YYREEE (reference sequence). The CDR3 region has the DNA TGTGCCAGCAGCATACAGGGACGCGAGCAGTACTTC. This sequence encodes CASSIQGREQYF.

This clone was picked up one time. This chain joins TRBV6-6 and TRBJ2-7; perhaps TRBD2 as D (6 bases). The CDR3 is 13 residues long. The germline gives CDR1 MNHNY, CDR2 SVGAGI (reference sequence). Trimming removed 6 bases at V and 2 bases at J, with 11 bases between. CDR3 DNA: TGTGCCAGCAGAGGGGACTCCGCCTACGAGCAGTACTTC. Translating gives CASRGDSAYEQYF.

J is TRBJ2-1 and V is TRBV9; TRBD2 aligns across 10 bases. J lost 5 bases, V lost 4 bases, and 12 bases had no gene match. The CDR3 contains 17 residues. Germline V gives CDR1 SGDLS, CDR2 YYNGEE. DNA for the CDR3: TGTGCCAGCAGCCCCATGACGGGACTAGCGATGCACAATGAGCAGTTCTTC. Amino acids: CASSPMTGLAMHNEQFF.

V usage is TRBV2 and J usage is TRBJ1-6; D remains ambiguous. Germline assignment: CDR1 SNHLY and CDR2 FYNNEI. This CDR3 has 16 amino acids. Trimming left V 2 bases short and J 3 bases short, with 11 bases between. The CDR3 nucleotides read TGTGCCAGCAGTGAATCCGGGTTCCTCTATAATTCACCCCTCCACTTT. Its protein product is CASSESGFLYNSPLHF.

The chain joins TRBV10-3 to TRBJ2-2; 12 positions match TRBD1. This CDR3 region has 15 residues. Trimming removed 5 bases from V and 7 bases from J; junction bases left unmatched: 5. Germline CDR1 and CDR2: ENHRY and SYGVKD. The CDR3 loop reads CAISTGTGGYGELFF. DNA of the CDR3: TGTGCCATCAGTACCGGGACAGGGGGCTACGGGGAGCTGTTTTTT.

Note on this clone: The DNA is left out, because the CDR3 cannot be placed on it with certainty; the CDR3 is given as TCRdb lists it. The chain employs TRBV27 and TRBJ2-3; the D call of TRBD1 is as the table states it, not checked on the DNA. Germline CDR1 MNHEY, CDR2 SMNVEV (reference sequence). The CDR3 is 13 residues long, counting both termini. The CDR3 reads CASSFGPGDTQYF.